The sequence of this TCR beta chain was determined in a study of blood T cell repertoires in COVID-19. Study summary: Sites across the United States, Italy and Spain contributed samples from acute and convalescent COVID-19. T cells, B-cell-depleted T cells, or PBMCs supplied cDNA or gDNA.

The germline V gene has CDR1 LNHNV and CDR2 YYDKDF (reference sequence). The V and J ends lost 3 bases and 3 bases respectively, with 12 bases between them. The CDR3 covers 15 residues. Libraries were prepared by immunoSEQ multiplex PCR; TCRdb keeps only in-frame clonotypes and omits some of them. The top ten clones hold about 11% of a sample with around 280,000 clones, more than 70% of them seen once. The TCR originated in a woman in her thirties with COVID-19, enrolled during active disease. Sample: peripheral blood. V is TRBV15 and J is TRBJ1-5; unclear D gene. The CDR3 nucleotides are TGTGCCACCAGCAGTTTCGCAGGTTTCAATCAGCCCCAGCATTTT. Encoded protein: CATSSFAGFNQPQHF.